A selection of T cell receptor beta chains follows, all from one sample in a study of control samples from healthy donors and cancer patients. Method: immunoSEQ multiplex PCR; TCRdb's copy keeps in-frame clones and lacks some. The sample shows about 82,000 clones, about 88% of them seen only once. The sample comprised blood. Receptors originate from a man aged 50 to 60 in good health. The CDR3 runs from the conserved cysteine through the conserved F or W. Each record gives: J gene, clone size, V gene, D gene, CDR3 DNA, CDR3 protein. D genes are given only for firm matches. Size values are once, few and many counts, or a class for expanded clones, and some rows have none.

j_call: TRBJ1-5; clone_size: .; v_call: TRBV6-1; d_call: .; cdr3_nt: TGTGCCAGCAGTGAGTTATGGTATAGCAATCAGCCCCAGCATTTT; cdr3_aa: CASSELWYSNQPQHF
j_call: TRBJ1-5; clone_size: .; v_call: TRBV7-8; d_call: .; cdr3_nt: TGTGCCAGCAGCTTGGGGCAAGGGGCTCAGCCCCAGCATTTT; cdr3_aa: CASSLGQGAQPQHF
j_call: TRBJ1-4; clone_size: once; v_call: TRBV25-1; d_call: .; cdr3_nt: TGTGCCAGCAGTGATATTGGACTAACTAATGAAAAACTGTTTTTT; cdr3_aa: CASSDIGLTNEKLFF
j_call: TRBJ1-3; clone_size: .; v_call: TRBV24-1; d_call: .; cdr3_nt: TGTGCCACCAGTGATTCGCGACAGGAAACCTCTGGAAACACCATATATTTT; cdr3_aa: CATSDSRQETSGNTIYF
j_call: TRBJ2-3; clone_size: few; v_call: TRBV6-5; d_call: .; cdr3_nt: TGTGCCAGCATCAAACAGGGCGGCGGCACAGATACGCAGTATTTT; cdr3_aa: CASIKQGGGTDTQYF
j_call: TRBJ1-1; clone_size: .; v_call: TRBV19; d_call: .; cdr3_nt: TGTGCCAGTAGTTTTGCGGAGGACACTGAAGCTTTCTTT; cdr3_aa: CASSFAEDTEAFF
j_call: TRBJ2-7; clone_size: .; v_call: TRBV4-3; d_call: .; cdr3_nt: TGCGCCAGCAGCCAAGCCCGAGGACGGAGTGAGCAGTACTTC; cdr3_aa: CASSQARGRSEQYF
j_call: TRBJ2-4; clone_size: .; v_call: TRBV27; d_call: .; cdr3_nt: TGTGCCAGCAGTCCGAGAATCAGTGACATTCAGTACTTC; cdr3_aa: CASSPRISDIQYF
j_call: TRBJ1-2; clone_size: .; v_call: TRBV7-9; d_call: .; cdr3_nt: TGTGCCAGCAGCTTATACCAATGGGGGAAATCTAACTATGGCTACACCTTC; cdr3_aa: CASSLYQWGKSNYGYTF
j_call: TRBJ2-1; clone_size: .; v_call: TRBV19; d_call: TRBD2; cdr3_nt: TGTGCCAGTAGTATAGGGCGACTAGCGGGGGGCCCGAGCTCCTACAATGAGCAGTTCTTC; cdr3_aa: CASSIGRLAGGPSSYNEQFF
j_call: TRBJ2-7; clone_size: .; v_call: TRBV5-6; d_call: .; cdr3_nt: TGTGCCAGCAGCTTGGATTTGCGGGGGGACAGCGACGAGCAGTACTTC; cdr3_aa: CASSLDLRGDSDEQYF
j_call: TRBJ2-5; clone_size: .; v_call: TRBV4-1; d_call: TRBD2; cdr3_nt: TGCGCCAGCAGCCAAGGGATTAGCGGGGGGGCCGAGGAGACCCAGTACTTC; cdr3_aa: CASSQGISGGAEETQYF
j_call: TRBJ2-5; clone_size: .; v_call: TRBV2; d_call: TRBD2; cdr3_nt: TGTGCCAGCAGTGAAGCGTTGACTAGCTCAGAGACCCAGTACTTC; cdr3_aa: CASSEALTSSETQYF
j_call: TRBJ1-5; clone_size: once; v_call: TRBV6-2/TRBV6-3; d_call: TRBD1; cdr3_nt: TGTGCCAGCAGTTACACCGGACAGGGTAATCAGCCCCAGCATTTT; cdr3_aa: CASSYTGQGNQPQHF
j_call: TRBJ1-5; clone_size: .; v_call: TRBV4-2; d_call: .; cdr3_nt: TGTGCCAGCAGCCAAGGGCCGCAGGTCGTTCCTCAGCCCCAGCATTTT; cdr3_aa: CASSQGPQVVPQPQHF
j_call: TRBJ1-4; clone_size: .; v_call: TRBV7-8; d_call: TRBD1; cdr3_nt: TGTGCCAGCAGCCACCGGGACAGGGGTTTCCCTAATGAAAAACTGTTTTTT; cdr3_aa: CASSHRDRGFPNEKLFF
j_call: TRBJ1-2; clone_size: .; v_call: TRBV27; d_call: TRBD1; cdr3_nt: TGTGCCAGCAGTCACCGGGACAGGGGGCGGAATGGCTACACCTTC; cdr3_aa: CASSHRDRGRNGYTF
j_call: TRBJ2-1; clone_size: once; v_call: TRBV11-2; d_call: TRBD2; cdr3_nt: TGTGCCAGCAGCTTAGACCCCCTAGCGGGGGGCTCCTACAATGAGCAGTTCTTC; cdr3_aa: CASSLDPLAGGSYNEQFF
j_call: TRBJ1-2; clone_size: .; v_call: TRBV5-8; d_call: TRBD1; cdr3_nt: TGTGCCAGCAGCTTGGGACTGGGACAGGACACCTATGGCTACACCTTC; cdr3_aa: CASSLGLGQDTYGYTF
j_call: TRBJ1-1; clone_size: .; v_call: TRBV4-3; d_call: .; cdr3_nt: TGCGCCAGCAGCCTGTCAGAGTACACTGAAGCTTTCTTT; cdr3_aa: CASSLSEYTEAFF